This paragraph covers one T cell receptor beta chain sequence. The CDR3 spans 16 residues. After removal of 4 bases from V and 0 bases from J, the junction contained 6 bases not matched to a gene. The V gene's germline CDR1 is SGHVS and CDR2 FNYEAQ. This sample was taken from a study of tumor-infiltrating lymphocytes in oesophageal squamous cell carcinoma. MiXCR, run by TCRdb on the PCR reads, gives a single entry per CDR3 protein. The table records about 20,000 distinct CDR3 sequences, under 40% of them present only once. V is TRBV7-6 and J is TRBJ2-3; 8 bases fit TRBD2. What was sequenced was blood. The TCR was taken from a male donor with esophageal squamous cell carcinoma. The CDR3 DNA sequence: TGTGCCAGCAGCTCCACAGCGGGAGCTAGCACAGATACGCAGTATTTT. Translated: CASSSTAGASTDTQYF.